This is a list of T cell receptor beta chains from one sample in a study of blood T cell repertoires in COVID-19. Profiled with immunoSEQ multiplex PCR; TCRdb holds only in-frame clones, not every one. The table lists approximately 290,000 clones, 90% of them singletons, with approximately 1.2% in the top ten. Sequenced input: PBMCs or T cells enriched from blood (not recorded which). These TCRs come from a woman aged 30 to 39 who had recovered from COVID-19. Both conserved end residues are part of each CDR3. The D gene is left open where the match is weak. Rows may omit the clone size; those that give it use once, few, many or a size class.

V	D	size	J	CDR3	DNA
TRBV4-3	TRBD1	NA	TRBJ2-2	CASSQVQGAGELFF	TGCGCCAGCAGCCAAGTACAGGGGGCCGGGGAGCTGTTTTTT
TRBV7-8	TRBD1	NA	TRBJ2-7	CASSPSGTGTEYEQYF	TGTGCCAGCAGCCCATCCGGGACAGGGACGGAATACGAGCAGTACTTC
TRBV7-2	NA	NA	TRBJ2-3	CASSYLSGSTDTQYF	TGTGCCAGCAGCTATCTTAGCGGAAGCACAGATACGCAGTATTTT
TRBV5-8	TRBD1	NA	TRBJ2-7	CASSSRQGPYEQYF	TGTGCCAGCAGCTCTAGACAGGGCCCCTACGAGCAGTACTTC
TRBV6-1	NA	NA	TRBJ1-2	CASSSNYGYTF	TGTGCCAGCAGCTCCAACTATGGCTACACCTTC
TRBV9	NA	NA	TRBJ2-2	CASSVDWAGELFF	TGTGCCAGCAGCGTCGACTGGGCCGGGGAGCTGTTTTTT
TRBV7-9	NA	NA	TRBJ2-7	CASGRQPPYEQYF	TGTGCCAGCGGACGACAGCCTCCCTACGAGCAGTACTTC
TRBV7-2	NA	NA	TRBJ2-2	CASSLFLVGELFF	TGTGCCAGCAGCCTTTTTTTAGTCGGGGAGCTGTTTTTT
TRBV6-5	NA	NA	TRBJ2-5	CASSSQGLFGETQYF	TGTGCCAGCAGTTCACAGGGTCTATTCGGAGAGACCCAGTACTTC
TRBV19	NA	NA	TRBJ2-1	CASSRGGASSHEQFF	TGTGCCAGTAGTAGAGGGGGGGCTAGCAGCCATGAGCAGTTCTTC
TRBV10-2	TRBD2	few	TRBJ2-1	CASGVYLSGSYNEQFF	TGCGCCAGCGGAGTATACCTTAGCGGGAGCTACAATGAGCAGTTCTTC
TRBV18	NA	NA	TRBJ1-1	CASSLSRELNTEAFF	TGTGCCAGCTCACTTAGTCGGGAGTTAAACACTGAAGCTTTCTTT
TRBV20-1	NA	NA	TRBJ2-7	CSAFRDYEQYF	TGCAGTGCTTTCCGGGACTACGAGCAGTACTTC
TRBV27	TRBD1	once	TRBJ2-7	CASSPLGQGNEQYF	TGTGCCAGCAGTCCCCTAGGACAGGGCAACGAGCAGTACTTC
TRBV2	NA	NA	TRBJ1-1	CARRDTMNTEAFF	TGTGCCAGAAGGGACACTATGAACACTGAAGCTTTCTTT
TRBV2	NA	NA	TRBJ2-3	CASRDTEREGTDTQYF	TGTGCCAGCAGGGACACTGAGCGTGAAGGCACAGATACGCAGTATTTT
TRBV18	NA	once	TRBJ1-3	CASSPPQGSGNTIYF	TGTGCCAGCTCACCACCGCAGGGTTCTGGAAACACCATATATTTT
TRBV7-6	TRBD1	NA	TRBJ2-1	CASSPGQGSPYNEQFF	TGTGCCAGCAGCCCGGGACAGGGGTCTCCCTACAATGAGCAGTTCTTC
TRBV5-1	NA	NA	TRBJ1-2	CASSPGSGWDYGYTF	TGCGCCAGCAGTCCAGGATCCGGTTGGGACTATGGCTACACCTTC
TRBV9	TRBD1	few	TRBJ2-7	CASSVGQGSSEQYF	TGTGCCAGCAGCGTAGGACAGGGATCCTCCGAGCAGTACTTC
TRBV6-5	NA	NA	TRBJ2-3	CASGYSGGTDTQYF	TGTGCCAGCGGTTATAGCGGAGGCACAGATACGCAGTATTTT
TRBV11-2	NA	NA	TRBJ2-5	CASSLGAPQETQYF	TGTGCCAGCAGCTTAGGGGCGCCCCAAGAGACCCAGTACTTC
TRBV9	NA	NA	TRBJ1-6	CASSAGIARDHNNSPLHF	TGTGCCAGCAGCGCAGGTATTGCCAGGGATCACAATAATTCACCCCTCCACTTT
TRBV3-1/TRBV3-2	TRBD2	NA	TRBJ2-1	CASSPGRASGKEEQFF	TGTGCCAGCAGCCCAGGGAGGGCTAGCGGGAAAGAGGAGCAGTTCTTC
TRBV28	NA	NA	TRBJ2-3	CASSGIGREQYF	TGTGCCAGCAGCGGGATAGGGAGAGAGCAGTATTTT
TRBV5-4	NA	NA	TRBJ1-1	CASSFRGGNTEAFF	TGTGCCAGCAGCTTTAGGGGGGGAAACACTGAAGCTTTCTTT
TRBV28	TRBD1	once	TRBJ2-7	CASRALDRGLPYEQYF	TGTGCCAGCAGAGCCCTGGACAGGGGGCTTCCCTACGAGCAGTACTTC
TRBV7-9	NA	once	TRBJ2-7	CASSLAGGYEQYF	TGTGCCAGCAGCTTAGCCGGGGGCTACGAGCAGTACTTC
TRBV4-2	TRBD2	NA	TRBJ2-2	CASSPSRPSGFTGELFF	TGTGCCAGCAGCCCGTCGAGGCCTAGCGGGTTCACCGGGGAGCTGTTTTTT
TRBV24-1	TRBD2	NA	TRBJ2-1	CATSAGTSGYNEQFF	TGTGCCACCAGTGCGGGGACTAGCGGGTACAATGAGCAGTTCTTC
TRBV5-6	NA	few	TRBJ2-4	CASSPLRQSAIQYF	TGTGCCAGCAGCCCTCTTCGACAGTCAGCCATTCAGTACTTC
TRBV6-2/TRBV6-3	NA	NA	TRBJ1-2	CASSLVGYGYTF	TGTGCCAGCAGTCTAGTAGGCTATGGCTACACCTTC
TRBV19	NA	NA	TRBJ2-4	CASSKGSRYQNIQYF	TGTGCCAGTAGTAAGGGGTCAAGGTACCAAAACATTCAGTACTTC
TRBV6-5	NA	NA	TRBJ2-3	CASSYSWAGADTQYF	TGTGCCAGCAGTTACTCGTGGGCAGGGGCAGATACGCAGTATTTT
TRBV28	TRBD2	once	TRBJ2-7	CASSLASGTFYEQYF	TGTGCCAGCAGTTTGGCGAGCGGGACCTTCTACGAGCAGTACTTC
TRBV9	NA	NA	TRBJ1-6	CASSVGRVNSPLHF	TGTGCCAGCAGCGTAGGGCGGGTAAATTCACCCCTCCACTTT
TRBV2	NA	few	TRBJ1-1	CASSLTGPEAFF	TGTGCCAGCAGTCTCACAGGGCCTGAAGCTTTCTTT
TRBV6-4	NA	NA	TRBJ1-5	CASSADSGRNQPQHF	TGTGCCAGCAGTGCAGATTCGGGGAGAAATCAGCCCCAGCATTTT
TRBV19	NA	NA	TRBJ2-2	CASRAAGELFF	TGTGCCAGTAGGGCTGCCGGGGAGCTGTTTTTT
TRBV12-5	NA	few	TRBJ1-6	CASGLESLPLHF	TGTGCTAGTGGTTTGGAGAGTTTACCCCTCCACTTT
TRBV10-1	TRBD1	NA	TRBJ2-7	CASSVGDRAYEQYF	TGCGCCAGCAGTGTGGGGGACAGGGCTTACGAGCAGTACTTC
TRBV28	TRBD1	NA	TRBJ1-2	CASSPGDREVYGYTF	TGTGCCAGCAGTCCGGGGGACAGGGAAGTTTATGGCTACACCTTC
TRBV30	TRBD1	NA	TRBJ1-4	CAWSNRDRVTNEKLFF	TGTGCCTGGAGTAACCGGGACAGGGTGACTAATGAAAAACTGTTTTTT
TRBV7-2	NA	once	TRBJ1-5	CASSLAEGSQPQHF	TGTGCCAGCAGCTTAGCCGAGGGCTCTCAGCCCCAGCATTTT
TRBV7-2	NA	NA	TRBJ2-3	CASSFIARASTDTQYF	TGTGCCAGCAGCTTCATTGCACGAGCTAGCACAGATACGCAGTATTTT
TRBV29-1	TRBD1	NA	TRBJ2-7	CSVEVRTGGPYEQYF	TGCAGCGTTGAAGTCCGGACAGGGGGCCCGTACGAGCAGTACTTC
TRBV21-1	NA	NA	TRBJ2-3	CASSPRGTGVGDTQYF	TGTGCCAGCAGCCCCCGGGGGACAGGGGTAGGAGATACGCAGTATTTT
TRBV10-3	NA	NA	TRBJ1-6	CAISDSDRFRTYNSPLHF	TGTGCCATCAGTGACTCAGACAGATTTAGGACCTATAATTCACCCCTCCACTTT
TRBV7-2	NA	NA	TRBJ2-5	CASSLEWTKETQYF	TGTGCCAGCAGCTTAGAATGGACTAAAGAGACCCAGTACTTC
TRBV27	NA	NA	TRBJ2-3	CASSLASQTTDTQYF	TGTGCCAGCAGTTTGGCCTCACAGACCACAGATACGCAGTATTTT
TRBV6-5	NA	NA	TRBJ2-7	CASKYTAGSYEQYF	TGTGCCAGCAAGTATACGGCGGGGAGCTACGAGCAGTACTTC
TRBV7-2	NA	NA	TRBJ1-1	CASSLNLGGLEAFF	TGTGCCAGCAGCCTGAATCTAGGGGGATTAGAAGCTTTCTTT
TRBV28	NA	NA	TRBJ1-1	CASRDIQNTEAFF	TGTGCCAGCAGGGACATACAGAACACTGAAGCTTTCTTT